The rows below give T cell receptor beta chains drawn from one sample of a study of early stage breast cancer tumors. This table comes from immunoSEQ multiplex PCR, and its TCRdb copy is limited to in-frame clones, with some not included. The sample lists tens of thousands of clones, approximately 80% occurring once. The sequenced material came from blood. Receptor source: a person aged 55 to 75 with breast cancer. Each CDR3 is given with its conserved first and last residue. Each record gives: V gene, CDR3 protein.

TRBV7-9 | CASSLVPYEQYF
TRBV7-8 | CASSFFRTASYEQYF
TRBV11-3 | CASSQPGQHYNEQFF
TRBV2 | CASRVKRGSTDTQYF
TRBV4-2 | CASSQGSRDQRHEQFF
TRBV10-3 | CAISLRQGKAGELFF
TRBV21-1 | CASSIWGFGPPSYEQYF
TRBV5-5 | CASSLLGGETQYF
TRBV2 | CASAWTSGAGETQYF
TRBV7-6 | CASSPAGTLKETQYF
TRBV5-1 | CASSPPGRGKETQYF
TRBV28 | CASSFSGTGGTEAFF
TRBV6-5 | CASRPGQVRPDTQYF
TRBV2 | CASIMFGTLQETQYF
TRBV6-6 | CASSMTSGDTGELFF
TRBV6-6 | CASSSGATEAFF
TRBV19 | CASSWWNTEAFF
TRBV6-1 | CASSGRSSNQPQHF
TRBV19 | CASTNFGTAQSNQPQHF
TRBV19 | CASSIGGTGMNTEAFF
TRBV19 | CASSFQEGDTQYF
TRBV27 | CASKGPSEQFF
TRBV5-1 | CASSLGNGDTEAFF
TRBV7-2 | CASSLSLRDTSYEQYF
TRBV18 | CASSPLMDQETQYF
TRBV10-3 | CAISARLKETQYF
TRBV30 | CAWSGLEDEQFF
TRBV11-1 | CASRKTGNYEQYF
TRBV5-5 | CASSLEGMGTEAFF
TRBV10-3 | CAISGDPGNTIYF
TRBV11-1 | CASSLKHGNTEAFF
TRBV6-5 | CASSYLAGEETQYF
TRBV7-2 | CASSSRTSGRFGEFF
TRBV19 | CASNQGVNSPLHF
TRBV10-3 | CAISETRETQYF
TRBV7-2 | CASSLGHHPNTEAFF
TRBV7-9 | CASRIGGGNEQFF
TRBV9 | CASSERPASYNEQFF
TRBV11-2 | CASSPLVGDTQYF
TRBV5-4 | CASSLIPNSGNTIYF
TRBV5-5 | CASSYGTVGEQFF
TRBV5-6 | CASSTALPQTDTQYF
TRBV7-3 | CASSLTVWRAYEQYF
TRBV11-2 | CASSLGQGLAKNIQYF
TRBV5-6 | CASRPAGFNEQFF
TRBV28 | CASSSGTGDEKLFF
TRBV7-2 | CASSQGMNTEAFF
TRBV21-1 | CASRDRGFRGGNQPQHF
TRBV7-8 | CASSLSSSTETQYF
TRBV7-9 | CASGSGLASQETQYF
TRBV6-1 | CASSEEGGAAEAFF
TRBV11-2 | CASSLDPLYEQFF
TRBV6-4 | CASRTSGTGELFF
TRBV6-5 | CASSSGQGQYF
TRBV7-3 | CASSLSGLAENTDTQYF
TRBV5-6 | CASSWGGLSYEQYF
TRBV6-6 | CASSYSWTDNTDTQYF